This T cell receptor (beta chain) was sequenced during a study of T cell repertoires in urothelial bladder cancer (dated by TCRdb to between 2018 and 2021). The study in broad terms: Of the approximately 12 resected lesions, three were clinical stage cT0, three were cTa, three were cT1 and three were cT2 or greater. TCR repertoire clonality in bladder tumors was compared with TCR repertoire clonality in benign bladder inflammation. Approximately twelve patients with bladder lesions who were undergoing transurethral resection were prospectively identified. Roughly 12 resected bladder lesions, made up of urothelial carcinoma (UC+) and benign (UC-) specimens, were studied. General study outcomes and caveats: In carcinoma specimens, up to about 15% of infiltrating lymphocytes were accounted for by a single T-cell clone, compared with roughly 2.1% in benign specimens. Urothelial carcinoma specimens contained fewer T cells than benign specimens, with a median of around 6,000 versus 25,000. A median tumor infiltrating lymphocyte percentage of roughly 2% was observed in carcinoma specimens, compared with about 13% in benign specimens.

As regards this clone: No antigen is known for it. Nothing much larger sits one base from this clone, and base qualities are not available.

The V end loses 0 bases and the J end loses 10 bases, and a stretch of 10 bases separates them. The CDR3 sequence holds 13 residues, the cysteine and phenylalanine included. The sequence is cut down to CDR3 DNA, 39 bases in frame from base 1. CDR1 and CDR2 were assigned from the germline V gene as LGHNA and YNFKEQ. The immunoSEQ assay was used to sequence the CDR3 region of the TCR beta chain. In the paper's pipeline: For every specimen, the T-cell fraction, clonal dominance and maximum TCR clone frequency were calculated. Drawn from immuneACCESS, this table holds only the in-frame rearrangements with V and J called that TCRdb kept. Clones are partly lost; checked studies trace under half to an unresolved V gene and leave the rest unexplained. V and J calls and clone size are those listed in that table; D and trimming were worked out from the DNA. Present in this sample are 8,500 to 13,000 clones, around 68% of which were seen just once. The ten largest make up around 6.5% of the sample.

Benign (UC-) specimens were resected bladder lesions without urothelial carcinoma. Bladder lesion specimens were obtained at transurethral resection and were stored at -80C. From bladder specimens obtained at transurethral resection, DNA was extracted. The chain is made from TRBV4-2 and TRBJ2-1, with the D gene call left open. The TCR originated in a human donor with a benign inflammatory bladder lesion. The specimen was tumor-infiltrating cells from bladder cancer. CDR3 protein: CASSQEFGEEQFF. In nucleotide form, the sequence is TGTGCCAGCAGCCAAGAGTTCGGTGAGGAGCAGTTCTTC.